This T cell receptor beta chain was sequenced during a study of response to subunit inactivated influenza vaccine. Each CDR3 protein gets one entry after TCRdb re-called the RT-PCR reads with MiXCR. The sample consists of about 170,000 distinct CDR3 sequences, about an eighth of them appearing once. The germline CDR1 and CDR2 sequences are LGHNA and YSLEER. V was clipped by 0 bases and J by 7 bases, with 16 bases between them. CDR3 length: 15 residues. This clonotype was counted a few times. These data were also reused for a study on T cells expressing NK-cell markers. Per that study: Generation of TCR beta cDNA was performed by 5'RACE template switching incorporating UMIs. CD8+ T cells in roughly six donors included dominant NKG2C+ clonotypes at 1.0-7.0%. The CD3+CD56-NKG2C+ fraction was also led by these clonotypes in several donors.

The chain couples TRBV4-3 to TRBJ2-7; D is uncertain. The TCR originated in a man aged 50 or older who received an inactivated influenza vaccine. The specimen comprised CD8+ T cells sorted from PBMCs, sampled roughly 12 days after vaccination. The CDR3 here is CASSQDPLGRSEQYF. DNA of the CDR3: TGCGCCAGCAGCCAAGATCCTCTAGGTCGGAGTGAGCAGTACTTC.